What follows are 5 T cell receptor beta chains derived from one specimen sequenced in a study of blood T cell dynamics during melanoma immunotherapy. This sample's time point: week 3, after first cycle of checkpoint inhibitor. Using immunoSEQ multiplex PCR, the repertoire was profiled, and TCRdb retains in-frame clones only, with some absent. The sample includes fewer than 12,000 clones, about 89% seen only once; the top ten take around 6.9%. The sample was blood, taken from a patient treated with checkpoint blockade. These receptor sequences come from a human donor with melanoma.

The chain carries TRBV7-2 and TRBJ2-7; 7 positions agree with TRBD2. The V gene's germline CDR1 is SGHTA and CDR2 FQGNSA. CDR3 size: 15 residues. The ends lost 1 base at V and 2 bases at J; junction bases unmatched: 5. The CDR3 loop reads CASSLVRGETYEQYF. For the CDR3, the DNA is TGTGCCAGCAGCTTAGTACGGGGGGAAACCTACGAGCAGTACTTC. The full variable domain, rest sourced from reference TRBV7-2 and TRBJ2-7, is GAGVSQSPSNKVTEKGKDVELRCDPISGHTALYWYRQSLGQGLEFLIYFQGNSAPDKSGLPSDRFSAERTGGSVSTLTIQRTQQEDSAVYLCASSLVRGETYEQYFGPGTRLTVT.

The rearrangement uses TRBV14 and TRBJ2-5; D unresolved. The end of the DNA aligns better with TRBJ2-7, so the J call may be wrong. The V gene's germline CDR1 is SGHDN and CDR2 FVKESK. This CDR3 region has 11 residues. This CDR3 reads CASGGAYEQYF. CDR3 coding DNA: TGTGCCAGCGGCGGCGCCTACGAGCAGTACTTC.

This rearrangement joins TRBV6-4 to TRBJ2-3; 8 bases are a match to TRBD1. Germline values: CDR1 MRHNA, CDR2 SNTAGT. With V trimmed by 2 bases and J by 1 base, 5 bases remained unmatched. The CDR3 runs to 16 residues. Here the CDR3 DNA reads TGTGCCAGCAGTGACAGGGCAGGGGGCGGCACAGATACGCAGTATTTT. It codes for CASSDRAGGGTDTQYF.

This chain connects TRBV6-6 to TRBJ2-1, with D possibly matching TRBD2 (6 bases). Deletions cut 5 bases from V and 8 bases from J, with 19 bases between. CDR1 and CDR2 from the germline V gene are MNHNY and SVGAGI (reference sequence). The CDR3 is made up of 15 amino acids. In DNA, the CDR3 is TGTGCCAGCAGTCAGGCCGGGACTGGAGTCTATGAGCAGTTCTTC. As protein: CASSQAGTGVYEQFF.

This chain links TRBV10-2 with TRBJ2-1; D unresolved. Trimming stripped 2 bases from V and 7 bases from J, with 12 bases between. The CDR3 has 14 residues. From germline, CDR1 is WSHSY and CDR2 SAAADI. CDR3 coding DNA: TGCGCCAGCAGTGAGAGCCCAGTAGGGAATGAGCAGTTCTTC. Protein sequence: CASSESPVGNEQFF.